The clone carrying this T cell receptor beta chain was seen a single time. Its antigen is undetermined. Likely unrecorded immune exposures existed in these nominally healthy donors. The PCR ran on 60 Vbeta and 13 Jbeta primers. Authors' data handling: The count from a later analysis was 79 million or so unique TCR beta chains, some 10 million of them shared. Clones were sequenced by immunoSEQ multiplex PCR, and TCRdb holds only the in-frame ones, with some missing. That table gives V, J and clone size, and the DNA gave D and trimming. This sample has a few hundred thousand clones, with about 70% found just once. The CDR3 contains 14 residues. Trimming took off 5 bases at V and 1 base at J, with 10 bases between the two ends. CDR1 is MNHEY, CDR2 SMNVEV, per germline (reference sequence). This record comes from a study of cytomegalovirus exposure and HLA in healthy donors. General study points: Later analysis suggested most CMV-associated TCR beta chains were HLA-restricted.

The receptor's source is a woman aged 25 to 39 in good health and CMV-seronegative. The sequencing sample was made of PBMCs. J is TRBJ2-3 and V is TRBV27; D is uncertain. As DNA, the CDR3 is TGTGCCAGCAGTAGAGAACGGGGCACAGATACGCAGTATTTT. This codes for CASSRERGTDTQYF.